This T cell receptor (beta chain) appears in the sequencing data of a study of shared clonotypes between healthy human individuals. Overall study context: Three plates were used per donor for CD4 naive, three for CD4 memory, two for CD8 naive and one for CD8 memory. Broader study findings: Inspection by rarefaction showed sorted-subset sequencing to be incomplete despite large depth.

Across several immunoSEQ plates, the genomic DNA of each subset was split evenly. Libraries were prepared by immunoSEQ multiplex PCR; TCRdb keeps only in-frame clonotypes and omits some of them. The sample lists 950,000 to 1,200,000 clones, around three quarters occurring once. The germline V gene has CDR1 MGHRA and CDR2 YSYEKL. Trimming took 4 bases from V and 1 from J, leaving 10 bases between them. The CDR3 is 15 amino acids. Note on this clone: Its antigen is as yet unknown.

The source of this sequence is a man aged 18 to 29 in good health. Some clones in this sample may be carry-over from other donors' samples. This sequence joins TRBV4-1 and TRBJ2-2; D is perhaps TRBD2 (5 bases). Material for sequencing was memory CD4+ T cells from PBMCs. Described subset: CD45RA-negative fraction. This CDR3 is CASSPGLGNTGELFF. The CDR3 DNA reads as TGCGCCAGCAGCCCCGGACTGGGGAACACCGGGGAGCTGTTTTTT.